One and the same sample provided the 6 T cell receptor beta chains below, sequenced in a study of blood T cell repertoires in COVID-19. Assay: immunoSEQ multiplex PCR; the TCRdb copy retains only in-frame clones and omits some. The sample has over 200,000 clones, about four fifths seen once; the top ten hold about 8.1%. Source material: peripheral blood. These receptors came from a woman aged 45-60 years with acute or convalescent COVID-19.

The chain employs TRBV7-6 and TRBJ2-3; D perhaps matches TRBD2 (6 bases). Trimming shortened V by 2 bases and J by 6 bases, and 18 bases separated the two germline ends. The germline V gene encodes CDR1 SGHVS and CDR2 FNYEAQ. The CDR3 loop spans 16 amino acids. The CDR3, as DNA: TGTGCCAGCAGCTTATTTACGGGAGCTAACCCGGATACGCAGTATTTT. Its translation: CASSLFTGANPDTQYF.

CDR3 residues: CASSLGGVTSGSGADTQYF. CDR3 DNA: TGTGCCAGTAGTCTAGGAGGAGTCACTAGCGGGAGTGGTGCAGATACGCAGTATTTT. The chain combines TRBV19 with TRBJ2-3, with TRBD2 matching over 11 bases. Per the germline V gene, CDR1 is LNHDA and CDR2 is SQIVND (reference sequence). CDR3 size: 19 residues. Losses at the gene ends were 5 bases for V and 4 bases for J; bases not matched to a gene: 17.

The chain joins TRBV12-3 or TRBV12-4 to TRBJ2-1; D is perhaps TRBD2 (5 bases). The V and J ends lost 6 bases and 6 bases respectively, with 6 bases between them. The CDR3 covers 11 residues. CDR3 amino acids: CASREVNEQFF. The CDR3 nucleotides are TGTGCCAGCAGGGAGGTCAATGAGCAGTTCTTC.

This chain joins TRBV29-1 and TRBJ2-7, with 11 bases lining up with TRBD2. V shed 8 bases, J shed 0 bases, and the junction held 12 bases outside the gene matches. Germline CDR1 reads SQVTM; CDR2 reads ANQGSEA. The CDR3 is made up of 16 amino acids. CDR3 nucleotide sequence: TGCAGCAGCGCGGGACTAGCGGAGATGAGCTCCTACGAGCAGTACTTC. It encodes CSSAGLAEMSSYEQYF.

This clone was counted only a few times. The V and J genes are TRBV5-8 and TRBJ2-1, with a possible D match to TRBD1 (6 bases). Germline-derived CDR1 and CDR2 are SGHTS and YDEGEE. The V end was cut by 4 bases, the J end by 3 bases, with 17 bases between. The CDR3 has 16 amino acids. In DNA form, the CDR3 reads TGTGCCAGCAGCATCCGGACAGCTACCAACTACAATGAGCAGTTCTTC. Residues: CASSIRTATNYNEQFF.

The CDR3 spells CASSSGAWGYTF. The CDR3 region has the DNA TGTGCCAGCAGTTCGGGAGCTTGGGGCTACACCTTC. J is TRBJ1-2 and V is TRBV6-5; D gene unclear. This CDR3 has 12 amino acids. The ends were cut back, 4 bases at V and 8 bases at J, with 11 bases in the middle. Germline V gene sequence: CDR1 MNHEY, CDR2 SVGAGI.